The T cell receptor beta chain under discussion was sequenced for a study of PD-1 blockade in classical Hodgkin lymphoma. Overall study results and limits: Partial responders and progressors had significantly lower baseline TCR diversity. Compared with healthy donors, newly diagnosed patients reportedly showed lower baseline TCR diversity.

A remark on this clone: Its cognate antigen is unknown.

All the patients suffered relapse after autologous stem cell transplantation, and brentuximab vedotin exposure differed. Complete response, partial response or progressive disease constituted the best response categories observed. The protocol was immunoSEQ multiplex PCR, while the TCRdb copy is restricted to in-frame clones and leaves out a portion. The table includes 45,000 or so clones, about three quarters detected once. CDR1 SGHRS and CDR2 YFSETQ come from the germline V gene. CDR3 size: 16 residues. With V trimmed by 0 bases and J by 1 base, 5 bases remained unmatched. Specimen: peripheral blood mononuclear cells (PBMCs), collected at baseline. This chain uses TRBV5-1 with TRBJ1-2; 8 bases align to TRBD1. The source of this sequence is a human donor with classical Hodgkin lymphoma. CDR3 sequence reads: CASSLDLTGGNYGYTF. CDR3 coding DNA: TGCGCCAGCAGCTTGGATCTTACAGGGGGTAACTATGGCTACACCTTC.